These 28 T cell receptor beta chains came from one sample sequenced in a study of cytomegalovirus exposure and HLA in healthy donors. It was with 60 Vbeta and 13 Jbeta primers that the PCR ran. The data were produced by immunoSEQ multiplex PCR, yet TCRdb's version contains in-frame clones alone and is incomplete. The sample lists fewer than 180,000 clones; 63% were seen once. The sequenced material came from PBMCs. The receptors here all came from a woman in her sixties in good health and CMV-seropositive.

V gene TRBV30 combines with J gene TRBJ2-7; 8 bases match TRBD1. V lost 1 base to trimming and J lost 7 bases; unmatched junction nucleotides: 6. Germline V CDR1 and CDR2: GTSNPN, SVGIG (reference sequence). There are 13 residues in the CDR3. CDR3 sequence (DNA): TGTGCCTGGAGTGATGACAGGGGATTAGAGCAGTACTTC. Protein product: CAWSDDRGLEQYF.

This chain connects TRBV27 to TRBJ2-3, with D tentatively TRBD1 (6 bases). The CDR3 loop spans 14 amino acids. CDR1 and CDR2 (germline): MNHEY, SMNVEV (reference sequence). V gave up 3 bases and J gave up 2 bases, with 9 bases separating them. The CDR3 protein is CASSFGQNTDTQYF. Here the CDR3 DNA reads TGTGCCAGCAGTTTCGGACAGAACACAGATACGCAGTATTTT.

J is TRBJ1-2 and V is TRBV7-9, with TRBD1 as a possible D gene (6 bases). Germline CDR1 SEHNR, CDR2 FQNEAQ (reference sequence). The CDR3 totals 15 residues. With 0 bases removed from V and 4 bases from J, the gap between germline ends came to 12 bases. The CDR3 is CASSLAQTGSYGYTF. The CDR3 DNA reads as TGTGCCAGCAGCTTAGCTCAGACAGGATCCTATGGCTACACCTTC.

The chain is built from TRBV2 and TRBJ2-7; 15 nucleotides match TRBD2. The CDR3 is made up of 16 amino acids. In germline, CDR1 is SNHLY, CDR2 FYNNEI. Trimming removed 5 bases from V and 5 bases from J; junction bases left unmatched: 7. The CDR3 coding sequence is TGTGCCAGCAGTACGGGACTAGCGGGAGGTCTCAACGAGCAGTACTTC. This sequence encodes CASSTGLAGGLNEQYF.

With respect to this clone: With a far larger clone one base away, a read error is the likely cause. Other DNA sequences in this sample translate to the same CDR3. The chain carries TRBV5-4 and TRBJ2-3; the D is unclear. CDR3 size: 14 residues. Germline CDR1 and CDR2: SGHNT and YYREEE (reference sequence). CDR3 sequence reads: CASSLVVTKDTQYF. The DNA for the CDR3 is TGTGCCAGCAGCTTGGTAGTAACTAAAGATACACAGTATTTT. The full variable domain, with the rest looked up from reference TRBV5-4 and TRBJ2-3, is ETGVTQSPTHLIKTRGQQVTLRCSSQSGHNTVSWYQQALGQGPQFIFQYYREEENGRGNFPPRFSGLQFPNYSSELNVNALELDDSALYLCASSLVVTKDTQYFGPGTRLTVL.

The V and J genes are TRBV19 and TRBJ2-4, with D tentatively TRBD1 (6 bases). In germline, CDR1 is LNHDA, CDR2 SQIVND (reference sequence). The germline V and J ends were trimmed by 5 bases and 6 bases, with 11 bases remaining between them. This CDR3 has 13 amino acids. The CDR3 DNA follows: TGTGCCAGTAGTGAACAGGGATTAAACATTCAGTACTTC. Protein sequence: CASSEQGLNIQYF.

The gene calls are TRBV29-1 and TRBJ2-3; 9 bases line up with TRBD2. This CDR3 contains 12 residues. The germline CDR1 and CDR2 sequences are SQVTM and ANQGSEA. The V segment lost 8 bases and the J segment 6 bases; nucleotides outside the gene matches: 6. Written as DNA, the CDR3 is TGCAGCCTTCCGAGCGGGAGGGATACGCAGTATTTT. Its translation is CSLPSGRDTQYF.

V and J are TRBV19 and TRBJ2-7; 7 bases are shared with TRBD2. The trim removed 5 bases at V and 0 bases at J, leaving 4 bases unmatched. This CDR3 contains 14 residues. Germline V CDR1 and CDR2: LNHDA, SQIVND (reference sequence). The CDR3 DNA reads as TGTGCCAGTAGTTTGGCTAGCGGCTCCTACGAGCAGTACTTC. Translated: CASSLASGSYEQYF.

This clone came up a few times. The chain links TRBV27 to TRBJ2-1; 10 nucleotides agree with TRBD2. The CDR3 has 18 residues. Trimming took 7 bases from V and 4 from J; bases not matched to a gene: 16. From germline, CDR1 is MNHEY and CDR2 SMNVEV (reference sequence). CDR3 loop: CASKGIAGGPKLYNEQFF. CDR3 coding DNA: TGTGCCAGCAAGGGAATAGCGGGAGGCCCTAAACTATACAATGAGCAGTTCTTC.

In its sample, this clone was seen a few times. This chain links TRBV25-1 with TRBJ1-2; 7 nucleotides align to TRBD1. The V and J ends lost 3 bases and 3 bases, in that order; junction bases with no gene match: 4. Germline V lookup: CDR1 MGHDK, CDR2 SYGVNS. The CDR3 is 14 amino acids. The CDR3 nucleotides are TGTGCCAGCAGTGAGACAGGGTGGGACTATGGCTACACCTTC. Translating gives CASSETGWDYGYTF.

The chain carries TRBV6-5 and TRBJ2-5; weak D call: TRBD2 (7 bases). Trimming cost V 2 bases and J 8 bases, with 21 bases left between them. CDR3 length: 16 residues. Germline V gives CDR1 MNHEY, CDR2 SVGAGI. The CDR3 DNA is TGTGCCAGCAGTTACACAATTGGGGGGACGGGGGGCACCCAGTACTTC. This gives the protein CASSYTIGGTGGTQYF.

CDR3 coding DNA: TGTGCCAGTATCACGTCGGGGCTAGCGGGGAACAATGAGCAGTTCTTC. This translates into CASITSGLAGNNEQFF. V usage is TRBV19 and J usage is TRBJ2-1; TRBD2 agrees at 9 bases. The V gene's germline CDR1 is LNHDA and CDR2 SQIVND (reference sequence). V lost 7 bases and J lost 5; bases outside the gene matches: 12. The CDR3 has 16 residues.

The rearrangement uses TRBV2 and TRBJ2-5; possible D gene TRBD1, 5 bases. Near its end, the DNA agrees better with TRBJ2-7, so the J call may be wrong. The CDR3 sequence is 16 residues long. CDR1 and CDR2 (germline): SNHLY, FYNNEI. The CDR3 DNA is TGTGCCAGCAGCCCCGAAGGGGCCTGGGCCTCCTACGAGCAGTACTTC. Its protein product is CASSPEGAWASYEQYF.

The V call is TRBV30, the J call TRBJ1-5, with D unresolved. This CDR3 region has 16 residues. Looked up from germline, CDR1 is GTSNPN and CDR2 is SVGIG (reference sequence). V dropped 2 bases and J dropped 3 bases, with 17 bases sitting between them. CDR3: CAWSHNGLLDNQPQHF. The CDR3 nucleotides read TGTGCCTGGAGTCACAACGGACTCCTGGACAATCAGCCCCAGCATTTT.

The chain uses TRBV4-1 and TRBJ2-2; tentative D call: TRBD1 (5 bases). CDR3 length: 16 amino acids. Between the trimmed V and J ends, which lost 3 bases and 3 bases, there was a span of 14 bases. Germline V gene data show CDR1 as MGHRA and CDR2 as YSYEKL. In DNA, the CDR3 is TGCGCCAGCAGCCACGAGCTTGGGGCCGACACCGGGGAGCTGTTTTTT. Its translation: CASSHELGADTGELFF.

This sequence joins TRBV4-1 and TRBJ2-1, with 11 bases matching TRBD2. CDR1 and CDR2 (germline): MGHRA, YSYEKL. The CDR3 sequence is 17 residues long. J gave up 4 bases and V 4 bases, and 9 bases lay outside the gene matches. For the CDR3, the DNA is TGCGCCAGCAGCCCCTCACTAGCGGGAGAATGGTACAATGAGCAGTTCTTC. This codes for CASSPSLAGEWYNEQFF.

Only one count was recorded for this clone. The chain employs TRBV7-2 and TRBJ2-3, with D perhaps TRBD1 (5 bases). The CDR3 loop spans 13 amino acids. Germline V gene lookup returns CDR1 SGHTA and CDR2 FQGNSA. V lost 3 bases, J lost 2 bases, and 6 bases lay in between. CDR3 loop: CASSLDITDTQYF. DNA for the CDR3: TGTGCCAGCAGCTTGGACATCACAGATACGCAGTATTTT. Full variable domain (remainder filled in from reference TRBV7-2 and TRBJ2-3): GAGVSQSPSNKVTEKGKDVELRCDPISGHTALYWYRQSLGQGLEFLIYFQGNSAPDKSGLPSDRFSAERTGGSVSTLTIQRTQQEDSAVYLCASSLDITDTQYFGPGTRLTVL.

This clone appeared a single time. The V call is TRBV19, the J call TRBJ2-7; TRBD1 matches at 8 bases. From germline, CDR1 is LNHDA and CDR2 SQIVND (reference sequence). The V segment lost 3 bases and the J segment 6 bases; nucleotides outside the gene matches: 13. The CDR3 has 16 residues. For the CDR3, the DNA is TGTGCCAGTAGTATCGGTGTAGGACAGGGTAGTCGCGAGCAGTACTTC. Protein: CASSIGVGQGSREQYF.

The gene calls are TRBV30 and TRBJ2-4, with 7 bases matching TRBD1. Losses at the gene ends were 5 bases for V and 6 bases for J; bases not matched to a gene: 4. There are 12 residues in the CDR3. CDR1 is GTSNPN and CDR2 is SVGIG in the germline V gene (reference sequence). CDR3 residues: CAWGDRVNIQYF. The CDR3 DNA reads as TGTGCCTGGGGAGACAGGGTAAACATTCAGTACTTC.

A remark on this clone: Other nucleotide sequences from this sample produce the same CDR3. J is TRBJ1-5 and V is TRBV5-1; D uncertain. Trimming took off 0 bases at V and 5 bases at J, with 9 bases between the two ends. CDR1 SGHRS and CDR2 YFSETQ come from the germline V gene. CDR3 size: 14 residues. Written as DNA, the CDR3 is TGCGCCAGCAGCTTGGGGACGGGGTATCAGCCCCAGCATTTT. Amino acids: CASSLGTGYQPQHF.

The V and J genes are TRBV30 and TRBJ2-1, with D possibly matching TRBD2 (5 bases). This CDR3 contains 15 residues. V was clipped by 6 bases and J by 8 bases, with 23 bases between them. Looked up from germline, CDR1 is GTSNPN and CDR2 is SVGIG (reference sequence). In nucleotides, the CDR3 is TGTGCCTGTAATTCCGATGAGGGCCTGATTTATGAGCAGTTCTTC. Translating gives CACNSDEGLIYEQFF.

J is TRBJ2-3 and V is TRBV5-1; D possibly corresponds to TRBD2 (6 bases). The CDR3 is 16 amino acids. CDR1 is SGHRS and CDR2 is YFSETQ in the germline V gene. Trimming took off 1 base at V and 0 bases at J, with 12 bases between the two ends. CDR3 DNA sequence: TGCGCCAGCAGCTTGATGCCAGCGGGTAGCACAGATACGCAGTATTTT. Translating it yields CASSLMPAGSTDTQYF.

The chain employs TRBV21-1 and TRBJ1-1; TRBD1, as called in the table, went unchecked against the DNA. TRBV21-1 counts as a pseudogene. The CDR3 totals 13 residues. The CDR3 nucleotides are TGTGCCAGCAGCAAATGGTGGGCAGCAGAAGCTTTCTTT. Translated, it gives CASSKWWAAEAFF.

V is TRBV28 and J is TRBJ2-7, with D tentatively TRBD1 (5 bases). This CDR3 is 11 amino acids long. V dropped 8 bases and J dropped 3 bases, with 8 bases sitting between them. Germline V gene sequence: CDR1 MDHEN, CDR2 SYDVKM. The CDR3 region is CASSDNYEQYF. In DNA form, the CDR3 reads TGTGCCAGCTCGGACAACTACGAGCAGTACTTC.

The chain employs TRBV19 and TRBJ2-7; maybe TRBD1 (5 bases). V was cut by 5 bases and J by 5 bases, with 13 bases left in between. There are 13 residues in the CDR3. Germline V CDR1 and CDR2: LNHDA, SQIVND (reference sequence). This chain's CDR3 is CASSPGAGNEQYF. The CDR3 nucleotides are TGTGCCAGTAGTCCCGGAGCAGGGAACGAGCAGTACTTC. Looking up the rest from reference TRBV19 and TRBJ2-7 gives the full variable domain: DGGITQSPKYLFRKEGQNVTLSCEQNLNHDAMYWYRQDPGQGLRLIYYSQIVNDFQKGDIAEGYSVSREKKESFPLTVTSAQKNPTAFYLCASSPGAGNEQYFGPGTRLTVT.

The chain has TRBV27 and TRBJ2-3; 11 bases fit TRBD2. Germline loops: CDR1 MNHEY, CDR2 SMNVEV (reference sequence). V shed 1 base and J 0 bases; nucleotides not matched to a gene: 3. This CDR3 region has 17 residues. The CDR3 DNA reads TGTGCCAGCAGTTTATTCCGGACTAGCGGGAGCACAGATACGCAGTATTTT. This codes for CASSLFRTSGSTDTQYF.

The chain uses TRBV7-9 and TRBJ2-1; 10 bases match TRBD2. Germline lookup yields CDR1 SEHNR and CDR2 FQNEAQ (reference sequence). The CDR3 runs to 15 residues. The trim removed 5 bases at V and 3 bases at J, leaving 4 bases unmatched. As DNA, the CDR3 is TGTGCCAGCAGCCGAGCTAGCGGGGGCTACAATGAGCAGTTCTTC. This gives the protein CASSRASGGYNEQFF. The full variable domain, its missing parts supplied by reference TRBV7-9 and TRBJ2-1, is DTGVSQNPRHKITKRGQNVTFRCDPISEHNRLYWYRQTLGQGPEFLTYFQNEAQLEKSRLLSDRFSAERPKGSFSTLEIQRTEQGDSAMYLCASSRASGGYNEQFFGPGTRLTVL.

This clone was detected only a few times. The rearrangement joins TRBV5-1 to TRBJ2-7; D might be TRBD1 (6 bases). The CDR3 has 14 residues. The V gene's germline CDR1 is SGHRS and CDR2 YFSETQ. Trimming pared 2 bases from V and 1 base from J, leaving 10 bases between. The chain's CDR3 is CASSFSDSSYEQYF. The CDR3 DNA is TGCGCCAGCAGCTTTTCGGACAGTTCCTACGAGCAGTACTTC.